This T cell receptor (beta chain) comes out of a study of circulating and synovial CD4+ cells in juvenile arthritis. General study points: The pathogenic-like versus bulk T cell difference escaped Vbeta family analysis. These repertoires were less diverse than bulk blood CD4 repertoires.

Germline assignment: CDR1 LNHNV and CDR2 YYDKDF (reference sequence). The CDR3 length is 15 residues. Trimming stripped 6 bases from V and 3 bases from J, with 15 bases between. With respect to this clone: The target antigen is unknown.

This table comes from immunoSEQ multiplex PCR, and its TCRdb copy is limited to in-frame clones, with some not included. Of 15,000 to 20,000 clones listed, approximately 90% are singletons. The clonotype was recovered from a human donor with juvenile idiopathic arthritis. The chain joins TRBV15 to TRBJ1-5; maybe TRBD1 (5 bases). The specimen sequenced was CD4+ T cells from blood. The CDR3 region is CATRPGGVNNQPQHF. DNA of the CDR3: TGTGCCACCAGGCCCGGAGGGGTAAACAATCAGCCCCAGCATTTT. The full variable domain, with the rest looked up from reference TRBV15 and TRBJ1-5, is DAMVIQNPRYQVTQFGKPVTLSCSQTLNHNVMYWYQQKSSQAPKLLFHYYDKDFNNEADTPDNFQSRRPNTSFCFLDIRSPGLGDTAMYLCATRPGGVNNQPQHFGDGTRLSIL.